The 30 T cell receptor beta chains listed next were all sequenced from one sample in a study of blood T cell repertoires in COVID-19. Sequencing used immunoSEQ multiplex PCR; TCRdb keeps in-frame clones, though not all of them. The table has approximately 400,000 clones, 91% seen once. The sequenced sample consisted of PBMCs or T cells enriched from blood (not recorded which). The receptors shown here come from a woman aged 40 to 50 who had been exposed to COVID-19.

The CDR3 region is CASSTPSGNTGELFF. The CDR3 DNA reads TGTGCCAGCAGTACCCCTAGCGGCAACACCGGGGAGCTGTTTTTT. The chain uses TRBV6-5 and TRBJ2-2, with 7 positions matching TRBD2. The V gene end was trimmed by 5 bases and the J gene end by 2 bases; junction bases not matched to a gene: 5. The length of the CDR3 is 15 residues. Per the germline V gene, CDR1 is MNHEY and CDR2 is SVGAGI.

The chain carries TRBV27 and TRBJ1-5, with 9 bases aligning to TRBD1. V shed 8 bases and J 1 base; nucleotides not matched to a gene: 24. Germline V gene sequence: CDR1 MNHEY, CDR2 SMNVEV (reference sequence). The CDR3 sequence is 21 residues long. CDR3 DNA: TGTGCCAGCTCCCCCAGCCGGCCGGGACAGGGATGGATTCGGAGCAATCAGCCCCAGCATTTT. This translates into CASSPSRPGQGWIRSNQPQHF.

CDR3 loop: CASRAATGNTEAFF. The DNA for the CDR3 is TGTGCCAGCAGGGCAGCGACAGGGAACACTGAAGCTTTCTTT. V and J are TRBV21-1 and TRBJ1-1; TRBD1 reflects the table's D call only, with no check against the DNA. TRBV21-1 is a listed pseudogene. The CDR3 consists of 14 residues.

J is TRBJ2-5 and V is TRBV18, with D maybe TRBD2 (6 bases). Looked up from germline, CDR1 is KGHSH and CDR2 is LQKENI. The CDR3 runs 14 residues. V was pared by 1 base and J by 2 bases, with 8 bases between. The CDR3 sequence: CASSPRRAQETQYF. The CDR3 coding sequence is TGTGCCAGCTCACCACGGAGGGCTCAAGAGACCCAGTACTTC.

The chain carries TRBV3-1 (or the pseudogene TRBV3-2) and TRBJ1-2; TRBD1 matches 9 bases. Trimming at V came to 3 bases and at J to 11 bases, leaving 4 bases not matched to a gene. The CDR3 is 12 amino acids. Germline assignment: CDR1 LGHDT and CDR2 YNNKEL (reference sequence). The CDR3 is CASSQTGQGYTF. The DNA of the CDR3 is TGTGCCAGCAGCCAGACGGGACAGGGTTACACCTTC.

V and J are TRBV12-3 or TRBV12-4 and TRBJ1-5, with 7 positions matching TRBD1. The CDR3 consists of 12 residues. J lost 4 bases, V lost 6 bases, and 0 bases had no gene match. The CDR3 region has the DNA TGTGCCAGCAGGACAGGGAATCAGCCCCAGCATTTT. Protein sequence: CASRTGNQPQHF.

The CDR3 loop is CASSSGLGVQETQYF. CDR3 nucleotides: TGTGCCAGCAGTTCGGGTCTAGGGGTACAAGAGACCCAGTACTTC. This chain joins TRBV6-6 and TRBJ2-5; D is perhaps TRBD1 (5 bases). V was shortened by 4 bases and J by 2 bases, with 14 bases between the two germline ends. This CDR3 contains 15 residues. CDR1 and CDR2 (germline): MNHNY, SVGAGI (reference sequence).

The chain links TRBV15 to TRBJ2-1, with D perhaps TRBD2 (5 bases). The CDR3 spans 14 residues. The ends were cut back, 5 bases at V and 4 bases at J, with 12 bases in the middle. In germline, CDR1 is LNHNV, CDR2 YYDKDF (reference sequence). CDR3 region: CATSGRTGYNEQFF. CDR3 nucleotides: TGTGCCACCAGCGGAAGGACTGGGTACAATGAGCAGTTCTTC.

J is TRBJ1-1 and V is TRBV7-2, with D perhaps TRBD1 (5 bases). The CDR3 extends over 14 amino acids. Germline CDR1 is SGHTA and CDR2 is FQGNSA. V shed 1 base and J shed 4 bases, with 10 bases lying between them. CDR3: CASSLDGGITEAFF. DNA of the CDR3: TGTGCCAGCAGCTTAGATGGGGGGATCACTGAAGCTTTCTTT.

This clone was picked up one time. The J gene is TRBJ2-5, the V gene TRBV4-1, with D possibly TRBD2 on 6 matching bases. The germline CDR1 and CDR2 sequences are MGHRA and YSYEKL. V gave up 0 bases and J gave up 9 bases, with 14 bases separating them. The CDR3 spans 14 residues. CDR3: CASSQEGGLGAQYF. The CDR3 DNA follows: TGCGCCAGCAGCCAAGAGGGAGGCCTAGGGGCCCAGTACTTC.

CDR3 coding DNA: TGTGCCAGCAGCGATACAACATGGGGCTACACCTTC. Its protein is CASSDTTWGYTF. V usage is TRBV2 and J usage is TRBJ1-2; D is unresolved. This CDR3 has 12 residues. V lost 6 bases and J 8 bases, leaving 13 bases between the germline ends. Germline V gene sequence: CDR1 SNHLY, CDR2 FYNNEI.

CDR3 residues: CASSYEGAGTEAFF. In nucleotides, the CDR3 is TGTGCCAGCAGTTACGAGGGGGCAGGCACTGAAGCTTTCTTT. This chain connects TRBV6-5 to TRBJ1-1; 7 bases agree with TRBD1. The CDR3 is 14 amino acids. The germline V gene encodes CDR1 MNHEY and CDR2 SVGAGI. The junction had 4 bases not matched to a gene; V was cut back by 2 bases and J by 4 bases.

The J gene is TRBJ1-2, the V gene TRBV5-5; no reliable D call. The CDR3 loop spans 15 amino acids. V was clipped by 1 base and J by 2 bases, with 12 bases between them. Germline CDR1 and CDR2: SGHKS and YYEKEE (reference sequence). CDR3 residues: CASSLLVGGNYGYTF. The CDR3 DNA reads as TGTGCCAGCAGCTTGTTGGTGGGAGGCAACTATGGCTACACCTTC.

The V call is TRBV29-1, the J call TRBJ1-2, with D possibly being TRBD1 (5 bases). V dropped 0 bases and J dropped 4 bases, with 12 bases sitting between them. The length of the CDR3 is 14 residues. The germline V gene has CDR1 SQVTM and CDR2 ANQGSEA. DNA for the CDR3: TGCAGCGTTGAAGACAGGGAAGGGGTCTATGGCTACACCTTC. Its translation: CSVEDREGVYGYTF.

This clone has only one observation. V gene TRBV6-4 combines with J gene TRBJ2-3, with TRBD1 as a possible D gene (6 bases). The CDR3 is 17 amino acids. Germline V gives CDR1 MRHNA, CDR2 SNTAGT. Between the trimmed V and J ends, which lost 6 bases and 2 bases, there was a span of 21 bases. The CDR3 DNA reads TGTGCCAGCAGGGTTAGGGACATCTCCCTCCACACAGATACGCAGTATTTT. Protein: CASRVRDISLHTDTQYF.

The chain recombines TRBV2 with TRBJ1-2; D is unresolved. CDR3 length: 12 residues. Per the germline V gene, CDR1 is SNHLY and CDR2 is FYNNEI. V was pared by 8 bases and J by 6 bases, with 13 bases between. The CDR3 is CASGEGRDGYTF. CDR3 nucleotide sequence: TGTGCCAGCGGGGAGGGTAGGGATGGCTACACCTTC.

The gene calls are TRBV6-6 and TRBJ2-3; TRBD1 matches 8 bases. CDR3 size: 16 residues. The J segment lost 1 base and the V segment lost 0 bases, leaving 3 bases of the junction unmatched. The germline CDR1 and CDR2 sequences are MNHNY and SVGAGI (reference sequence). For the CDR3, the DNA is TGTGCCAGCAGTTACTCGCAGGGGGCTGGCACAGATACGCAGTATTTT. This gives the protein CASSYSQGAGTDTQYF.

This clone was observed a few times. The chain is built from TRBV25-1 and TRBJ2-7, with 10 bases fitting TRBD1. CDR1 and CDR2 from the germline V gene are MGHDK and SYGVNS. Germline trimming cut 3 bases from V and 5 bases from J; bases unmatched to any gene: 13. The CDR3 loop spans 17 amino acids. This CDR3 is CASSDRGQGLSGDEQYF. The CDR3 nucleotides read TGTGCCAGCAGTGATAGGGGACAGGGGTTGAGTGGGGACGAGCAGTACTTC.

CDR3 residues: CASSYSMGQGYEQFF. As DNA, the CDR3 is TGTGCCAGCAGTTACTCGATGGGGCAGGGGTATGAGCAGTTCTTC. The chain couples TRBV6-5 to TRBJ2-1; possible D gene TRBD1, 6 bases. Per germline, CDR1 MNHEY and CDR2 SVGAGI. The CDR3 contains 15 residues. V gave up 0 bases and J gave up 8 bases, with 14 bases separating them.

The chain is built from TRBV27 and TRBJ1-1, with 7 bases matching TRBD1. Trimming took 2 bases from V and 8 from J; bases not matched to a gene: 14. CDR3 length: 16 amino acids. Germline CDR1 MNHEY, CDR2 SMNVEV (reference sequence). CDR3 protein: CASSLSQGVRGKEAFF. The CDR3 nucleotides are TGTGCCAGCAGTTTAAGCCAGGGGGTTAGGGGGAAGGAAGCTTTCTTT.

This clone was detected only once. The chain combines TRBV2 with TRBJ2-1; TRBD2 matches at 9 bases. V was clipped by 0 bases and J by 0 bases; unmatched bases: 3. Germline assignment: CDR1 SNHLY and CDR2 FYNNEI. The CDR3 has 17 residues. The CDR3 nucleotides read TGTGCCAGCAGTGAAGCCTGGCGGGGGGGCTCCTACAATGAGCAGTTCTTC. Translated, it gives CASSEAWRGGSYNEQFF.

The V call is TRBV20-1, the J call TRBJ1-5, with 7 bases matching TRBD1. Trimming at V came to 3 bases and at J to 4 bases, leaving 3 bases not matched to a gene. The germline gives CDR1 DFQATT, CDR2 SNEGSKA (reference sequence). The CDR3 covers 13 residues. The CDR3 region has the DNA TGCAGTGCTAGTACAGGGGTAAATCAGCCCCAGCATTTT. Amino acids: CSASTGVNQPQHF.

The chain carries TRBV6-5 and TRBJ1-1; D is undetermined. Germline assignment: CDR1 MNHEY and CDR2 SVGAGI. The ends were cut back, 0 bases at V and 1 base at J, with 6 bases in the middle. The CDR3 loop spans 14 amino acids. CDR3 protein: CASSYSWANTEAFF. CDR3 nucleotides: TGTGCCAGCAGTTACTCCTGGGCGAACACTGAAGCTTTCTTT.

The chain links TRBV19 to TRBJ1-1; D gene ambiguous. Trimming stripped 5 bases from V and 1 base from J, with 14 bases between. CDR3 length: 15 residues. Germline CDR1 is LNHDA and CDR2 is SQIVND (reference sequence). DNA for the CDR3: TGTGCCAGTAGTCTGCAATTGCTGGCGAACACTGAAGCTTTCTTT. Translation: CASSLQLLANTEAFF.

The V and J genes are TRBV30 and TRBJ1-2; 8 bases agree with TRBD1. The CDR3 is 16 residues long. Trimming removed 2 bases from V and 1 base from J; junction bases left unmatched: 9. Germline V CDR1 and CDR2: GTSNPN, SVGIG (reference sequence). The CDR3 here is CAWSHQRTGINYGYTF. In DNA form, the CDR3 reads TGTGCCTGGAGTCATCAAAGGACAGGGATTAACTATGGCTACACCTTC.

CDR3 sequence reads: CASSQGWGLSSNEQFF. CDR3 sequence (DNA): TGTGCCAGCAGCCAGGGGTGGGGACTATCCTCGAATGAGCAGTTCTTC. J is TRBJ2-1 and V is TRBV6-2 or TRBV6-3, with D possibly being TRBD2 (7 bases). V was shortened by 6 bases and J by 7 bases, with 22 bases between the two germline ends. The germline V gene has CDR1 MNHEY and CDR2 SVGEGT. The CDR3 sequence is 16 residues long.

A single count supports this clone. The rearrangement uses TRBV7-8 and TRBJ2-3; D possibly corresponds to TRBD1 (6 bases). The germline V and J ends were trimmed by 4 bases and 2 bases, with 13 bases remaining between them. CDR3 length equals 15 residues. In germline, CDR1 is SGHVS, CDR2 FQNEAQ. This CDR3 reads CASSSLGALTDTQYF. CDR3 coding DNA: TGTGCCAGCAGCTCCTTGGGGGCGCTCACAGATACGCAGTATTTT.

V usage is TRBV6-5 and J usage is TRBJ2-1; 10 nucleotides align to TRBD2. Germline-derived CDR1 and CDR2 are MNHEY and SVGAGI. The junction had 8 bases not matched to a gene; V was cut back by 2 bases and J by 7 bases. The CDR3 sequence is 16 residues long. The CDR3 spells CASSYLLAGVYNEQFF. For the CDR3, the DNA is TGTGCCAGCAGTTACCTCCTAGCGGGAGTATATAATGAGCAGTTCTTC.

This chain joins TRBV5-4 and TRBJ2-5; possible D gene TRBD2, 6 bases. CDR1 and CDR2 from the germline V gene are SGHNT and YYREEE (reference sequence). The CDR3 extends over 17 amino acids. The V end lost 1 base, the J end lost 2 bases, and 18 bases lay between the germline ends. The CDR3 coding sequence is TGTGCCAGCAGCTTGCCGTTACGGGGGATCGGTCAAGAGACCCAGTACTTC. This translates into CASSLPLRGIGQETQYF.

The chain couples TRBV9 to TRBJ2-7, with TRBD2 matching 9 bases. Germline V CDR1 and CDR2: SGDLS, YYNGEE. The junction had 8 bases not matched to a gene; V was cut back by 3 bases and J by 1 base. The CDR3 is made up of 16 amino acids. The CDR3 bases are TGTGCCAGCAGCGCCCAGGAAAGCGGGAGGTCCTACGAGCAGTACTTC. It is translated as CASSAQESGRSYEQYF.